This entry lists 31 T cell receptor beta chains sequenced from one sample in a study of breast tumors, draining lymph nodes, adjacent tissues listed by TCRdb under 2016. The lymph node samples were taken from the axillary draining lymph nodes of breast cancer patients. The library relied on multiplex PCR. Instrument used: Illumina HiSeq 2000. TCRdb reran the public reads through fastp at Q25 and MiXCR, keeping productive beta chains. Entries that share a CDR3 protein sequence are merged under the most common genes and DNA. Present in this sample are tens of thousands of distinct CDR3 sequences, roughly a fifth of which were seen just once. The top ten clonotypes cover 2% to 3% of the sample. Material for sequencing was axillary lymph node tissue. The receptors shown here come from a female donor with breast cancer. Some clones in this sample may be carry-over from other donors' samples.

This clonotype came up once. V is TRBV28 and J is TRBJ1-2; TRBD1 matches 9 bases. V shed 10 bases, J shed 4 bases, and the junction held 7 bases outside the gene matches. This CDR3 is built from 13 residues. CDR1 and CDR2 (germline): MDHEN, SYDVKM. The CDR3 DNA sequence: TGTGCCACGAGGGGACAGGGTGGCTATGGCTACACCTTC. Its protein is CATRGQGGYGYTF.

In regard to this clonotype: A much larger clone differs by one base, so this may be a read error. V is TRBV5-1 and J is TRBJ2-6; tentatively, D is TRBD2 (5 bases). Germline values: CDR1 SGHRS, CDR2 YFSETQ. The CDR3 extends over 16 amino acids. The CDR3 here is CASNLAPGYGANVLTF. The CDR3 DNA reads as TGCGCCAGCAACTTGGCCCCGGGATATGGGGCCAACGTCCTGACTTTC.

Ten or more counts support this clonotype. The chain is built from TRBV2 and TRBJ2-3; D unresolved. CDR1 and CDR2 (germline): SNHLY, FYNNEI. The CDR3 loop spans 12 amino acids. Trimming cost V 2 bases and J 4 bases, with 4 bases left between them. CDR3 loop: CASSENPDTQYF. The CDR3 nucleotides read TGTGCCAGCAGTGAAAACCCAGATACGCAGTATTTT.

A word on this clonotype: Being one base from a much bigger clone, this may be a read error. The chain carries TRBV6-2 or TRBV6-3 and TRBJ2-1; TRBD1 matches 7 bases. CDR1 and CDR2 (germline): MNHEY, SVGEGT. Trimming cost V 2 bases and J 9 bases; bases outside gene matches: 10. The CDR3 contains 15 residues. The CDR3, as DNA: TGTGCCAGCAGTTACCCGAGGGACAGAGGGGCTGAGCAGTTCTTC. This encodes CASSYPRDRGAEQFF.

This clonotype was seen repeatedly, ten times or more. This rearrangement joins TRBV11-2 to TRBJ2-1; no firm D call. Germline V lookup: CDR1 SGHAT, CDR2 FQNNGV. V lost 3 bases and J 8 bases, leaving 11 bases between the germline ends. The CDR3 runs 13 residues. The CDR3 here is CASSFPPPHEQFF. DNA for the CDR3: TGTGCCAGCAGCTTCCCTCCTCCCCATGAGCAGTTCTTC.

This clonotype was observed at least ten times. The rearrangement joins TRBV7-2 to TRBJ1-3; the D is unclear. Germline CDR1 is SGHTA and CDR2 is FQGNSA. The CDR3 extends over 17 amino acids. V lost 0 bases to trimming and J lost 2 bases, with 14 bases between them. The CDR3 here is CASSLAFWSVAGNTIYF. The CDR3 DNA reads TGTGCCAGCAGCTTAGCCTTCTGGAGTGTGGCTGGAAACACCATATATTTT.

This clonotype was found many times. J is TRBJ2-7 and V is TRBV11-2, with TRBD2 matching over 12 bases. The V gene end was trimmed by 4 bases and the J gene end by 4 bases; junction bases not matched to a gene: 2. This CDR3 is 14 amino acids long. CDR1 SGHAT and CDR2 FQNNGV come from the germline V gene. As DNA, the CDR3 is TGTGCCAGCAGCTGGACTAGCGGGACGTACGAGCAGTACTTC. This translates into CASSWTSGTYEQYF.

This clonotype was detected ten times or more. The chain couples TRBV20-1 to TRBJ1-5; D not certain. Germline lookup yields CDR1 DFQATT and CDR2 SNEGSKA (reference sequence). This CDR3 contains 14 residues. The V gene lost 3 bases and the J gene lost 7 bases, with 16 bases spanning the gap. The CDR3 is CSASPSMTGQPQHF. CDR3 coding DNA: TGCAGTGCTAGCCCTTCAATGACCGGACAGCCCCAGCATTTT.

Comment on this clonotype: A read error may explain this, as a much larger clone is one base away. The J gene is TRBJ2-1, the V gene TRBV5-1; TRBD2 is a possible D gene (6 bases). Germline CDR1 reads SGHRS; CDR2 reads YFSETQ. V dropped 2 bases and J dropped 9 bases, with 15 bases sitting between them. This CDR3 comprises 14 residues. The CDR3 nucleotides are TGCGCCAGCAGCTTTACCGGGACTCACAGTGAGCAGTTCTTC. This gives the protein CASSFTGTHSEQFF.

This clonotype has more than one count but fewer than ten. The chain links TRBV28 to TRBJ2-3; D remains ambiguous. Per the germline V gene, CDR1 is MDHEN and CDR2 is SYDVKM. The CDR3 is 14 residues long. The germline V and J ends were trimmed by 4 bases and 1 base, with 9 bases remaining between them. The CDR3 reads CASSSPVGTDTQYF. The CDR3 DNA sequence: TGTGCCAGCAGTTCCCCGGTGGGCACAGATACGCAGTATTTT.

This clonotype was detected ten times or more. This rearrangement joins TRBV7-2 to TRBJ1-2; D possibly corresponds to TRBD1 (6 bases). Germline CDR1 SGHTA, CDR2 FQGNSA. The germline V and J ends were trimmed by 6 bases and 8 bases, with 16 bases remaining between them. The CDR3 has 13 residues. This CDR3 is CASSLGRGGGYTF. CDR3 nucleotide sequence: TGTGCCAGCAGTCTCGGCAGGGGCGGAGGCTACACCTTC.

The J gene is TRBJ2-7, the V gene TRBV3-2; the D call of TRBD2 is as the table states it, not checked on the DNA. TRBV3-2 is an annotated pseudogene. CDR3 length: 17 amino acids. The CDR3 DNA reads TGTGCCAGCAGCCACAGGACTAGCGGGATAAAAACCTACGAGCAGTACTTC. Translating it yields CASSHRTSGIKTYEQYF.

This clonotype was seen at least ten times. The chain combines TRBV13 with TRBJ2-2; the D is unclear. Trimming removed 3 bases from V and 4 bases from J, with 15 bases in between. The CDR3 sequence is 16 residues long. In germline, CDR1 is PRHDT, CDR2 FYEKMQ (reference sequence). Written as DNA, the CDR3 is TGTGCCAGCAGCTTCCGGCGGACCCTGGGCACCGGGGAGCTGTTTTTT. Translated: CASSFRRTLGTGELFF. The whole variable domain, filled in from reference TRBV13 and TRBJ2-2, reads AAGVIQSPRHLIKEKRETATLKCYPIPRHDTVYWYQQGPGQDPQFLISFYEKMQSDKGSIPDRFSAQQFSDYHSELNMSSLELGDSALYFCASSFRRTLGTGELFFGEGSRLTVL.

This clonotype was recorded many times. The DNA for the CDR3 is TGTGCCAGCAGCCCGCAGTGGGGATTAGCGGATTACGAGCAGTACTTC. Translating gives CASSPQWGLADYEQYF. V gene TRBV11-2 combines with J gene TRBJ2-7, with a possible D match to TRBD2 (6 bases). Germline V gene data show CDR1 as SGHAT and CDR2 as FQNNGV. The V end lost 5 bases, the J end lost 4 bases, and 21 bases lay between the germline ends. CDR3 size: 16 residues.

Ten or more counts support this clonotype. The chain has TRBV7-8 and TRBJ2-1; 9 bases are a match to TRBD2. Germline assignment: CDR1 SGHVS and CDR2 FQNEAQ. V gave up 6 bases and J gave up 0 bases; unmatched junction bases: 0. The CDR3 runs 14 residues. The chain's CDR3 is CASRTSGSYNEQFF. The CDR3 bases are TGTGCCAGCAGGACTAGCGGCTCCTACAATGAGCAGTTCTTC.

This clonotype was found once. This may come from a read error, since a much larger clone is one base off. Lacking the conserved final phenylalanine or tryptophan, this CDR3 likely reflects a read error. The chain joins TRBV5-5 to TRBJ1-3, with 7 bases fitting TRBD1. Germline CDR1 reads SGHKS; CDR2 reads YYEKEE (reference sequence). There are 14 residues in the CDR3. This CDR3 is CASSLDRSGNTIYL. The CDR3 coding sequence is TGTGCCAGCAGTTTGGACAGGTCTGGAAACACCATATATCTT.

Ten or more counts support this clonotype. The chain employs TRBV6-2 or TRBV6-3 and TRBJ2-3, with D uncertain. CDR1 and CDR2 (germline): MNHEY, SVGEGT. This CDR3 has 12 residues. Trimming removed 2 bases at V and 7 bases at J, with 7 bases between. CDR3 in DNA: TGTGCCAGCAGTTACCTTGGGAATACGCAGTATTTT. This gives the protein CASSYLGNTQYF.

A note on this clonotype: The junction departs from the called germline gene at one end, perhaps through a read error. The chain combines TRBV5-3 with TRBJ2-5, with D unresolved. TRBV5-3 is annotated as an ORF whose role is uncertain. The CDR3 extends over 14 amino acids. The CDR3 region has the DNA TGTGCCAGCAGCTCCGACGTCTACCAAGAGACCCAGTACTTC. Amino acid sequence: CASSSDVYQETQYF.

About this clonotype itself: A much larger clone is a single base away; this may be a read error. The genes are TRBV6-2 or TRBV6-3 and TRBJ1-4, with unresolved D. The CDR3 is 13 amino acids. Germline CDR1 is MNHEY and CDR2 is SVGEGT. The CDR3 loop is CASRGWLNEQLFF. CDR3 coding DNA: TGTGCCAGCAGGGGCTGGCTGAATGAACAACTGTTTTTT.

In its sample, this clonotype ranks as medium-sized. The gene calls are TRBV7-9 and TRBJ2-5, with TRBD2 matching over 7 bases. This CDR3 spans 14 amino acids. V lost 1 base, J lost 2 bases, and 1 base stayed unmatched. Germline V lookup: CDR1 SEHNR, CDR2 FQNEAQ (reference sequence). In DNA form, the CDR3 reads TGTGCCAGCAGCTTAGGGGGGGGGCAAGAGACCCAGTACTTC. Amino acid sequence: CASSLGGGQETQYF.

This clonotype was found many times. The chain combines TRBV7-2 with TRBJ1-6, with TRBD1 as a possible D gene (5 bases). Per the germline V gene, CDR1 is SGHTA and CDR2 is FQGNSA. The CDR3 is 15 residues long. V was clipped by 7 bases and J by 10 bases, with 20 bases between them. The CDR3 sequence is CASTPWTSGYSPLHF. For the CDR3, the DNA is TGTGCCAGCACCCCCTGGACAAGTGGATACTCACCCCTCCACTTT.

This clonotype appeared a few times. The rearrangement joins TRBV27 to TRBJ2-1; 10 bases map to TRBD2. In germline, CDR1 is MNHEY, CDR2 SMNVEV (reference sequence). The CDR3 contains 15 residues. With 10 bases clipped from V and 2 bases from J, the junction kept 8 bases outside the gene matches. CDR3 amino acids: CATRSSGRAYNEQFF. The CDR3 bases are TGTGCCACGCGGTCGAGCGGGAGGGCCTACAATGAGCAGTTCTTC.

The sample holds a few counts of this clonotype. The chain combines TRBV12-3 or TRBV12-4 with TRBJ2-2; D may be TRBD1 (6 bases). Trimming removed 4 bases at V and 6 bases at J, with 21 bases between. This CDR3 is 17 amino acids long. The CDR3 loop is CASSSYSFSAGAGELFF. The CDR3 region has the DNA TGTGCCAGCAGTTCTTACTCTTTTTCCGCAGGGGCCGGGGAGCTGTTTTTT.

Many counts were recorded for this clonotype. The CDR3 DNA reads TGTGCCAGCAGCCCGGACGTCTCTGGCTACACCTTC. Residues: CASSPDVSGYTF. The chain has TRBV7-2 and TRBJ1-2; D call uncertain. CDR3 length: 12 amino acids. V was trimmed by 5 bases and J by 7 bases, leaving 11 bases between them. Germline CDR1 reads SGHTA; CDR2 reads FQGNSA.

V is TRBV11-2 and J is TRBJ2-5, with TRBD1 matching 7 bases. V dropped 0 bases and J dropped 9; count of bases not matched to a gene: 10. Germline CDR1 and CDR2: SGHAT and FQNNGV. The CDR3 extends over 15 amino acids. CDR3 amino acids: CASSLEDPETGAQYF. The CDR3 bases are TGTGCCAGCAGCTTAGAGGACCCCGAAACAGGGGCCCAGTACTTC.

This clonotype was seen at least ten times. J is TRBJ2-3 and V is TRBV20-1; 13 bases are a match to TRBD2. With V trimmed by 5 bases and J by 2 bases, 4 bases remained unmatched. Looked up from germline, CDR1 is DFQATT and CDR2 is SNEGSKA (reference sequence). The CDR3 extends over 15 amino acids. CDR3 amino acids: CSAGGLAGDTDTQYF. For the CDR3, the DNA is TGCAGTGCTGGCGGACTAGCGGGGGACACAGATACGCAGTATTTT.

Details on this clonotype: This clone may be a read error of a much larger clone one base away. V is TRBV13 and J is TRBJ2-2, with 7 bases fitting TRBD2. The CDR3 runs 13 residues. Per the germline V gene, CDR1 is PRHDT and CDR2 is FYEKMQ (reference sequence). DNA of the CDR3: TGTGCCAGCAGAAGCGGGATGGCCGGGGAGCCGTTTTTT. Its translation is CASRSGMAGEPFF.

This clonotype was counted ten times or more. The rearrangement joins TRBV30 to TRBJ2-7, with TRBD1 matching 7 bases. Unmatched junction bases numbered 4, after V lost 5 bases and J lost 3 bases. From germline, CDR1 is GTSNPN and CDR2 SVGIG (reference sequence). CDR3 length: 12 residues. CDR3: CAWQTGYYEQYF. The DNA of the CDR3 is TGTGCCTGGCAGACAGGGTACTACGAGCAGTACTTC.

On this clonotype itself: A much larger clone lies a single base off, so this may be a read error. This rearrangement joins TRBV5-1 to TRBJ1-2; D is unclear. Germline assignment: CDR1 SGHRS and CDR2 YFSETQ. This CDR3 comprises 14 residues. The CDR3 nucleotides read TGCGCCAGCAGCTTATCAGCAGCTAACTATGGCGACACCTTC. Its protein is CASSLSAANYGDTF.

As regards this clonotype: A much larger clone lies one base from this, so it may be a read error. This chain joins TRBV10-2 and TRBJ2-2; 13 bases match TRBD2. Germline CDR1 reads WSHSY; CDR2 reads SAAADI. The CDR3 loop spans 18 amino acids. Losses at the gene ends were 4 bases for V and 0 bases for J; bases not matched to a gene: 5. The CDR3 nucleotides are TGCGCCAGCAGTGGCCCGGGACTAGCGGGATCGAACACCGGGGAGCTGTTTTTT. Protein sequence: CASSGPGLAGSNTGELFF.

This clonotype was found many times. This CDR3 is CAWSRWESYEQYF. CDR3 bases: TGTGCCTGGAGTAGGTGGGAGAGCTACGAGCAGTACTTC. The chain employs TRBV30 and TRBJ2-7; possible D gene TRBD2, 5 bases. Per the germline V gene, CDR1 is GTSNPN and CDR2 is SVGIG (reference sequence). V lost 2 bases and J 3 bases, leaving 11 bases between the germline ends. The CDR3 covers 13 residues.